This T cell receptor beta chain was sequenced during a study of T cell repertoires in cytomegalovirus infection. In the study overall: The authors relied on CMV epitopes, both recently identified HLA-C-restricted and well-studied HLA-B-restricted. The public TCR beta signatures pointed to both CMV infection and matching HLA type. Study findings and constraints: Cumulated frequencies of public TCR beta families served to identify carriers of CMV plus the relevant HLA. Within the response measured ex vivo, HLA-C-restricted CMV-specific TCR beta clonotypes were dominant.

This clonotype was detected a few times. What it recognizes is unknown. Germline loops: CDR1 MNHNS, CDR2 SASEGT. With 7 bases removed from V and 2 bases from J, the gap between germline ends came to 21 bases. The CDR3 is 16 residues long. MiXCR, applied by TCRdb to the reads, yields one record per CDR3 protein. The repertoire has some 700,000 distinct CDR3 sequences, about 30% of them found once; the top ten carry around a sixth. Here the sequenced sample was cultured PBMCs, taken from culture after CMV antigen stimulation. The source of this sequence is a human donor in good health (CMV status not recorded). Some clones in this sample may be carry-over from other donors' samples. The V call is TRBV6-1, the J call TRBJ2-7, with D unclear. CDR3: CASIKKGRQTPYEQYF. For the CDR3, the DNA is TGTGCCAGCATCAAAAAGGGCAGGCAAACTCCCTACGAGCAGTACTTC.